This entry concerns a single T cell receptor beta chain. Its antigen is currently unknown. Though probably carrying unrecorded immune exposures, donors were nominally healthy at sampling. The PCR was carried out with 60 Vbeta primers and 13 Jbeta primers. TCRdb's table, derived via immunoSEQ multiplex PCR, lists solely in-frame clones and lacks some. The sample includes roughly 180,000 clones, more than 65% seen only once; the top ten take approximately 2.9%. This sample is drawn from a study of cytomegalovirus exposure and HLA in healthy donors. Findings and limits, study-wide: Listed as cytomegalovirus-associated were roughly 180 TCR beta chains. One variant, a missense change in DCLRE1C, was linked in a later analysis to TCR beta V- and J-gene trimming.

The source of this sequence is a female donor in good health and CMV-seronegative. The sample comprised PBMCs.

The CDR3 DNA reads as TGTGCCAGCAGCCAAGTGGGGGCGTGGGGCTACACCTTC. This translates into CASSQVGAWGYTF. This chain uses TRBV14 with TRBJ1-2, with D perhaps TRBD1 (6 bases). The V gene lost 1 base and the J gene lost 8 bases, with 11 bases spanning the gap. The CDR3 covers 13 residues. Germline CDR1 reads SGHDN; CDR2 reads FVKESK.